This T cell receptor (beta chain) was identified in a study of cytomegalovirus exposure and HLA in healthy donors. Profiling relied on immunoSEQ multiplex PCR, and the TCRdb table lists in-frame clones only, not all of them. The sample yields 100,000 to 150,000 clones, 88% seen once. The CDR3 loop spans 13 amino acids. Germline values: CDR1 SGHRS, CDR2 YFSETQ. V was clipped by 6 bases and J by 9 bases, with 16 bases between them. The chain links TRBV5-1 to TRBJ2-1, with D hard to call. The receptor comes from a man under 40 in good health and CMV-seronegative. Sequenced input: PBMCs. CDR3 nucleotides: TGCGCCAGCACTAGTCCCTTGGTCGGTGAGCAGTTCTTC. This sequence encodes CASTSPLVGEQFF.